The entry below gives a single T cell receptor (beta chain) sequence along with its context. This clonotype has a count of ten or more. This receptor's antigen is unknown. Base qualities are not recorded, but no much larger clone differs from it by a single base. V ends up 7 bases short and J 11 bases short, with an unmatched junction base count of 9. The CDR3 sequence holds 13 residues, the cysteine and phenylalanine included. The entry retains the CDR3 DNA only, 39 bases that are in frame from base 1. These data belong to a study of response to subunit inactivated influenza vaccine listed by TCRdb under 2018. Context from the whole study: To follow how T cells responded to a trivalent subunit inactivated influenza vaccine, the researchers relied on deep quantitative profiling of the T cell receptor repertoire. What the study reported, not specific to this receptor: According to the authors, only a limited number of new T cells may be recruited by each seasonal influenza vaccination.

To prepare the library, RT-PCR was applied. Instrument on record: Illumina HiSeq 2500. Using fastp at Q25 and MiXCR, TCRdb reprocessed the public reads and kept productive beta chains. Merged by CDR3 protein, the rows form single entries marked with the most common genes and DNA. Counted in this sample were almost 600,000 distinct CDR3 sequences; around 15% of them appeared once. The ten most abundant clones make up over 8.5% of the sample. The source material was PBMCs from blood, sampled 11 to 12 days after vaccination. The sequence was obtained from a man over 45 who received an inactivated influenza vaccine. Donor details come from another sample of the same person, matched by shared clones. Recombination connected TRBV12-3 or TRBV12-4 to TRBJ1-1, and 11 junctional nucleotides match TRBD1. The CDR3 protein: CASTRRDRGVAFF. In nucleotide form, the sequence is TGTGCCAGCACCCGCCGGGACAGGGGGGTCGCTTTCTTT.